This T cell receptor beta chain was recorded in a study of regulatory T cells in long-lasting Graves disease. This clonotype was seen many times. The antigen remains undetermined. Building the TCR beta libraries relied on iRepertoire HTBI primers, and CDR3 regions underwent Arm-PCR. MiXCR was run by TCRdb on the multiplex PCR reads, yielding one entry per CDR3 protein. The data show a few hundred thousand distinct CDR3 sequences, with about 11% seen just once and around 18% held by the top ten. The V gene end was trimmed by 8 bases and the J gene end by 6 bases; junction bases not matched to a gene: 6. CDR3 length: 13 residues. Germline loops: CDR1 SNHLY, CDR2 FYNNEI. The time point was: newly diagnosed GD, antithyroid drugs for less than 3 months. TCR sequences were obtained from RNA taken from PBMCs. Recruitment took place at an endocrinology department in Xi'an, China. Study findings and constraints: Persistent disease exhibited a predilection for TRBV28, TRBJ1-2 and TRBJ2-5.

These data were also filed under a second study, of T cells in Graves' hyperthyroidism and ophthalmopathy. That study reports: HTBI primers were employed in a first-round RT-PCR of the TCR CDR3.

The sample here was peripheral blood mononuclear cells (PBMCs), taken at new diagnosis, from a patient treated with antithyroid drugs. The rearrangement joins TRBV2 to TRBJ2-1; 8 bases fit TRBD1. This receptor was obtained from a woman aged 18-29 years with Graves disease. The CDR3 DNA is TGTGCCAGCTCCAAAACAGGGGGCAATGAGCAGTTCTTC. Translation: CASSKTGGNEQFF.